What follows describes a single T cell receptor (beta chain). Cohorts were assigned according to the clinical history that participants reported. Assay: immunoSEQ multiplex PCR; the TCRdb copy retains only in-frame clones and omits some. The table records around 240,000 clones, approximately 90% of them present only once. This entry belongs to a study of blood T cell repertoires in COVID-19. Looking at the study overall: From T cells, B-cell-depleted T cells, or PBMCs came the material, which was cDNA or gDNA.

Germline V gene sequence: CDR1 SGHDN, CDR2 FVKESK. Trimming shortened V by 0 bases and J by 8 bases, and 10 bases separated the two germline ends. CDR3 size: 13 residues. The genes are TRBV14 and TRBJ1-1; D uncertain. This TCR derives from a man in his fifties who had been exposed to COVID-19. Sequenced material: PBMCs or T cells enriched from blood (not recorded which). In nucleotides, the CDR3 is TGTGCCAGCAGCCAAGAGCGGCAGCGGGAAGCTTTCTTT. Its translation: CASSQERQREAFF.